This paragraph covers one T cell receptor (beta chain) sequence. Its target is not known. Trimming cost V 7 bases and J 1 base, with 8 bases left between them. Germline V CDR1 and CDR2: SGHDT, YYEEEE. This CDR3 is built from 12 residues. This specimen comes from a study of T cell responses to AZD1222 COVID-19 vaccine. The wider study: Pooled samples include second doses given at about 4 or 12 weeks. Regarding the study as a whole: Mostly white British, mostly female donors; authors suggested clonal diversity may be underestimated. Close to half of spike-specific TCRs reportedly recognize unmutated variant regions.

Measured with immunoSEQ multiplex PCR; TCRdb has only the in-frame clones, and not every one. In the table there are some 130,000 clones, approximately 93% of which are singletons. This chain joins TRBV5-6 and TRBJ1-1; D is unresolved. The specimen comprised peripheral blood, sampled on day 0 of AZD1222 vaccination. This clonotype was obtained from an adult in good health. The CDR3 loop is CASSWENTEAFF. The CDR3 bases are TGTGCCAGCTCGTGGGAGAACACTGAAGCTTTCTTT.